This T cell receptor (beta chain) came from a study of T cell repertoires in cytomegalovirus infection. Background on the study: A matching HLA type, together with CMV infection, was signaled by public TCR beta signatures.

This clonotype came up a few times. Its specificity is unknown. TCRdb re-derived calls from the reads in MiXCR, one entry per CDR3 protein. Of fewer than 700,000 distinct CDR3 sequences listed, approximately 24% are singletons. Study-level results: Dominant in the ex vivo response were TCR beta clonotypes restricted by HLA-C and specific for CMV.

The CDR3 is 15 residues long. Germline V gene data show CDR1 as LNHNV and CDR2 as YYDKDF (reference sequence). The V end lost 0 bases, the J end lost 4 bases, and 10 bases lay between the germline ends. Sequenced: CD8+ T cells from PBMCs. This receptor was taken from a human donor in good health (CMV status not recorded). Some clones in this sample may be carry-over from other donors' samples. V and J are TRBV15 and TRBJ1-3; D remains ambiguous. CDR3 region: CATSRDKGFGNTIYF. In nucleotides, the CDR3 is TGTGCCACCAGCAGAGATAAGGGCTTCGGAAACACCATATATTTT.